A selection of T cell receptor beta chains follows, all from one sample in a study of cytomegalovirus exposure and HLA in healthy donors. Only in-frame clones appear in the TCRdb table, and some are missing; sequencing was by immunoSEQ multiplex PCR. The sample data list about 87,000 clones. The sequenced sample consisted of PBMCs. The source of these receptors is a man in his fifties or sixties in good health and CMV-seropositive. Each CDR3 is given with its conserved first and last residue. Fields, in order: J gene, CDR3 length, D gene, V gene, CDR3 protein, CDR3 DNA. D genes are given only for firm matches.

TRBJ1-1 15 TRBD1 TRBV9 CASTTSDRGNTEAFF TGCGCCAGCACAACCTCGGACAGGGGGAACACTGAAGCTTTCTTT
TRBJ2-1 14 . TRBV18 CASSPLRSHNEQFF TGTGCCAGCTCACCATTGAGGAGTCACAATGAGCAGTTCTTC
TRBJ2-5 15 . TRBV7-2 CASSLGDIRQETQYF TGTGCCAGCAGCTTAGGGGACATTAGGCAAGAGACCCAGTACTTC
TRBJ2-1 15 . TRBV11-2 CASSSPSAGLNEQFF TGTGCCAGCAGCTCACCGTCCGCGGGCCTCAATGAGCAGTTCTTC
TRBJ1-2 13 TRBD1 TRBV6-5 CASSEEQGYGYTF TGTGCCAGCAGTGAAGAACAGGGGTATGGCTACACCTTC
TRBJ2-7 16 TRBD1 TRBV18 CASSPPSRDRTYEQYF TGTGCCAGCTCACCGCCGTCACGGGACAGAACCTACGAGCAGTACTTC
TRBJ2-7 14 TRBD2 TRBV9 CASSVGQRGYEQYF TGTGCCAGCAGCGTAGGACAGCGGGGCTACGAGCAGTACTTC
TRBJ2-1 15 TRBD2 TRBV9 CASSVGGTRGNEQFF TGTGCCAGCAGCGTAGGGGGGACTAGAGGAAATGAGCAGTTCTTC
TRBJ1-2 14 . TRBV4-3 CASSQDSWGRGYTF TGCGCCAGCAGCCAAGATTCGTGGGGGCGCGGCTACACCTTC
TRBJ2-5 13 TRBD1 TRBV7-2 CASSTQGQETQYF TGTGCCAGCAGCACACAGGGGCAAGAGACCCAGTACTTC
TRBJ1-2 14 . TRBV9 CASSPDGGGYGYTF TGTGCCAGCAGCCCCGACGGGGGAGGCTATGGCTACACCTTC
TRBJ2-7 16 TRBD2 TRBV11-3 CASSIVSGRYLYEQYF TGTGCCAGCAGCATAGTTAGCGGGAGGTATCTTTACGAGCAGTACTTC
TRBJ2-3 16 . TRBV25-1 CASSESLTGGADTQYF TGTGCCAGCAGTGAATCTCTCACAGGCGGTGCAGATACGCAGTATTTT
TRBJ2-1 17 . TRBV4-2 CASSQEGAQRTYNEQFF TGTGCCAGCAGCCAAGAGGGGGCTCAGCGGACATACAATGAGCAGTTCTTC
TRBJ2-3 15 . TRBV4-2 CASSQDPRDVDTQYF TGTGCCAGCAGCCAAGATCCCCGGGATGTAGATACGCAGTATTTT
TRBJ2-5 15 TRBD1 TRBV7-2 CASSFPTGGLETQYF TGTGCCAGCAGCTTCCCGACAGGGGGCTTAGAGACCCAGTACTTC